This is a list of T cell receptor beta chains from one sample in a study of blood T cell repertoires in COVID-19. Libraries were prepared by immunoSEQ multiplex PCR; TCRdb keeps only in-frame clonotypes and omits some of them. The sample lists 200,000 to 250,000 clones, roughly 89% occurring once. Sequencing was performed on PBMCs or T cells enriched from blood (not recorded which). Source of these receptors: a man aged 25 to 40 who had been exposed to COVID-19. The CDR3 runs from the conserved cysteine through the conserved F or W. D genes are given only for firm matches. Clone sizes are given selectively: once, few, many, or a class where the clone is expanded.

d_gene: TRBD1; j_gene: TRBJ2-7; abundance: NA; v_gene: TRBV7-7; CDR3aa: CASSLSYSQGDEQYF; CDR3nt: TGTGCCAGCAGCTTAAGTTACTCGCAGGGGGACGAGCAGTACTTC
d_gene: NA; j_gene: TRBJ2-2; abundance: NA; v_gene: TRBV7-2; CDR3aa: CASSLYRANTGELFF; CDR3nt: TGTGCCAGCAGCTTATACAGGGCGAACACCGGGGAGCTGTTTTTT
d_gene: NA; j_gene: TRBJ2-2; abundance: once; v_gene: TRBV6-4; CDR3aa: CATRMTGWRGPLNTGELFF; CDR3nt: TGTGCCACCCGGATGACGGGGTGGCGGGGGCCCTTGAACACCGGGGAGCTGTTTTTT
d_gene: NA; j_gene: TRBJ2-2; abundance: NA; v_gene: TRBV7-8; CDR3aa: CASSLHPPGTGELFF; CDR3nt: TGTGCCAGCAGCTTACATCCTCCGGGCACCGGGGAGCTGTTTTTT
d_gene: NA; j_gene: TRBJ1-1; abundance: NA; v_gene: TRBV27; CDR3aa: CASSRFEGLGAFF; CDR3nt: TGTGCCAGCAGTAGATTTGAGGGACTCGGGGCTTTCTTT
d_gene: TRBD2; j_gene: TRBJ2-7; abundance: NA; v_gene: TRBV6-2/TRBV6-3; CDR3aa: CASSRGDYEQYF; CDR3nt: TGTGCCAGCAGCCGGGGGGATTACGAGCAGTACTTC
d_gene: NA; j_gene: TRBJ1-5; abundance: NA; v_gene: TRBV19; CDR3aa: CASSPLDTPSEPQHF; CDR3nt: TGTGCCAGTAGTCCCCTGGACACGCCATCAGAGCCCCAGCATTTT
d_gene: NA; j_gene: TRBJ2-3; abundance: NA; v_gene: TRBV3-1/TRBV3-2; CDR3aa: CASSQGGPPGGADTQYF; CDR3nt: TGTGCCAGCAGCCAAGGTGGGCCCCCCGGAGGGGCAGATACGCAGTATTTT
d_gene: NA; j_gene: TRBJ1-2; abundance: NA; v_gene: TRBV3-1/TRBV3-2; CDR3aa: CASSPSVSYGYTF; CDR3nt: TGTGCCAGCAGCCCCTCAGTTTCCTATGGCTACACCTTC
d_gene: NA; j_gene: TRBJ2-2; abundance: NA; v_gene: TRBV7-2; CDR3aa: CASSFVGRGTGELFF; CDR3nt: TGTGCCAGCAGCTTCGTCGGGCGGGGCACCGGGGAGCTGTTTTTT
d_gene: NA; j_gene: TRBJ1-1; abundance: NA; v_gene: TRBV28; CDR3aa: CASSSLVTETGTMNTEAFF; CDR3nt: TGTGCCAGCAGTAGCCTCGTGACGGAGACAGGCACCATGAACACTGAAGCTTTCTTT
d_gene: NA; j_gene: TRBJ2-3; abundance: NA; v_gene: TRBV5-1; CDR3aa: CASSLAGTSTDTQYF; CDR3nt: TGCGCCAGCAGCTTGGCGGGGACTAGCACAGATACGCAGTATTTT
d_gene: NA; j_gene: TRBJ2-6; abundance: NA; v_gene: TRBV10-3; CDR3aa: CAISDSSGANVLTF; CDR3nt: TGTGCCATCAGTGACAGCTCTGGGGCCAACGTCCTGACTTTC
d_gene: NA; j_gene: TRBJ1-2; abundance: NA; v_gene: TRBV5-4; CDR3aa: CASSLESGIYGYTF; CDR3nt: TGTGCCAGCAGCTTGGAGTCAGGGATCTATGGCTACACCTTC
d_gene: NA; j_gene: TRBJ2-1; abundance: NA; v_gene: TRBV5-8; CDR3aa: CASSSTAQIYNEQFF; CDR3nt: TGTGCCAGCAGCTCGACAGCCCAAATTTACAATGAGCAGTTCTTC
d_gene: NA; j_gene: TRBJ2-3; abundance: NA; v_gene: TRBV9; CDR3aa: CASSIFGGASTDTQYF; CDR3nt: TGTGCCAGCAGCATATTTGGCGGGGCAAGCACAGATACGCAGTATTTT
d_gene: NA; j_gene: TRBJ1-6; abundance: NA; v_gene: TRBV19; CDR3aa: CASRGPGDSPLHF; CDR3nt: TGTGCCTCGCGGGGGCCCGGGGATTCACCCCTCCACTTT
d_gene: NA; j_gene: TRBJ1-2; abundance: NA; v_gene: TRBV10-1; CDR3aa: CASSEDRQPANYGYTF; CDR3nt: TGCGCCAGCAGTGAGGATCGTCAACCGGCTAACTATGGCTACACCTTC
d_gene: NA; j_gene: TRBJ2-7; abundance: once; v_gene: TRBV7-9; CDR3aa: CASSLGHSPYEQYF; CDR3nt: TGTGCCAGCAGCTTAGGCCACAGCCCCTACGAGCAGTACTTC
d_gene: TRBD1; j_gene: TRBJ2-5; abundance: NA; v_gene: TRBV4-2; CDR3aa: CASSQGDRASQETQYF; CDR3nt: TGTGCCAGCAGCCAAGGGGACAGGGCCTCCCAAGAGACCCAGTACTTC
d_gene: NA; j_gene: TRBJ1-2; abundance: NA; v_gene: TRBV9; CDR3aa: CASSVEGEGGYGYTF; CDR3nt: TGTGCCAGCAGCGTAGAAGGCGAGGGGGGGTATGGCTACACCTTC
d_gene: NA; j_gene: TRBJ1-4; abundance: NA; v_gene: TRBV30; CDR3aa: CAWERGDPVGKLFF; CDR3nt: TGTGCCTGGGAGCGGGGGGACCCGGTGGGGAAACTGTTTTTT
d_gene: NA; j_gene: TRBJ2-7; abundance: NA; v_gene: TRBV19; CDR3aa: CASSKNTGHGANEQYF; CDR3nt: TGTGCCAGTAGTAAAAACACGGGACACGGCGCCAACGAGCAGTACTTC